The present T cell receptor (beta chain) was sequenced within a study of vaccination effects on CD4 cells after COVID-19. Looking at the study overall: Samples collected post-vaccine were obtained a median of 72 days after the second dose.

Study conclusions and caveats: Common cold coronaviruses were cross-recognized by only 1 of 255 vaccine-induced clones in healthy vaccinees.

The CDR3 covers 15 residues. Germline values: CDR1 SGHRS, CDR2 YFSETQ. Trimming took 4 bases from V and 1 from J; bases not matched to a gene: 4. Clones were read by immunoSEQ multiplex PCR, and TCRdb kept only the in-frame ones, dropping some. The table includes 20,000 to 30,000 clones, approximately 69% detected once. A word on this clone: What it binds is unknown.

Under the ViraFEST assay, PBMC were stimulated with viral peptide pools so that antigen-specific CD4+ T cells expanded. Sequencing was performed afterwards. Following 10 days of culture, CD4+ T cells were isolated. Participants completed two doses of the BNT162b2 or mRNA-1273 vaccine. According to the study, vaccine recipients showed no prior SARS-CoV-2 infection and negative nucleocapsid antibodies. Each culture well received a few million PBMC. These cells were then cultured in IMDM with about 9.9 IU/ml IL-2 and about 9.9 ug/ml peptides. This TCR derives from a human donor who received a COVID-19 vaccine. The V and J genes are TRBV5-1 and TRBJ2-7, with 11 bases that match TRBD1. This sample comprised CD4+ T cells from PBMCs cultured with SARS-CoV-2 spike peptides, obtained after COVID-19 vaccination. CDR3 loop: CASSRGTGGSYEQYF. The CDR3 DNA follows: TGCGCCAGCAGCAGAGGGACAGGGGGATCCTACGAGCAGTACTTC.